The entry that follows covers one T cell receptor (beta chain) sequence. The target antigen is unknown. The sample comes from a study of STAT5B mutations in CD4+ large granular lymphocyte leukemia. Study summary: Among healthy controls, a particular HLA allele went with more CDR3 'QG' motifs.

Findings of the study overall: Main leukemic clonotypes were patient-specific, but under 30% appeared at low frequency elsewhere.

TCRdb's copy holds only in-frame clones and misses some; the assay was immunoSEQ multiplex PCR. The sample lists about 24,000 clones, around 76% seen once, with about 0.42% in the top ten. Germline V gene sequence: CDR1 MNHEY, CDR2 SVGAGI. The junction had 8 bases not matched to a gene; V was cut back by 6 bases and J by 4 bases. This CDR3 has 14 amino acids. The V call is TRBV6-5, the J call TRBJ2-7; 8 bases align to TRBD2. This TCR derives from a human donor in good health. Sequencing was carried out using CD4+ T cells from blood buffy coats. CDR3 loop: CASRGGSGVYEQYF. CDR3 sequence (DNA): TGTGCCAGCAGGGGAGGTAGCGGGGTATACGAGCAGTACTTC.